The following is a T cell receptor beta chain sequence with its context. The data derive from a study of neoadjuvant nivolumab and ipilimumab in lung cancer. Produced via immunoSEQ multiplex PCR; TCRdb's table is partial and in-frame only. The sample includes thousands of clones, approximately 87% of them seen just once. The source is an adult with non-small cell lung cancer. The specimen comprised tumor tissue, sampled after neoadjuvant nivolumab, alone or with ipilimumab, at or shortly before surgery.

The DNA of the CDR3 is TGTGCCAGCAGTGTATATGTAATGAACACTGAAGCTTTCTTT. Protein sequence: CASSVYVMNTEAFF. The chain employs TRBV6-1 and TRBJ1-1, with D unresolved. V gave up 4 bases and J gave up 0 bases, with 9 bases separating them. In germline, CDR1 is MNHNS, CDR2 SASEGT. The length of the CDR3 is 14 residues.